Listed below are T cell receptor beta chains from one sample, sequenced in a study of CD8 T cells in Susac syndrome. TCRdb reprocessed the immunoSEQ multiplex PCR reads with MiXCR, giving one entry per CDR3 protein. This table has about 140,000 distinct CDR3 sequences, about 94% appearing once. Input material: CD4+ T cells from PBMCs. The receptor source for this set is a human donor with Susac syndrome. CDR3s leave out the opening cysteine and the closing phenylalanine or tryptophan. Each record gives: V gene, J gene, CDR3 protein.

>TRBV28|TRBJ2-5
ASSFLRGPETQY
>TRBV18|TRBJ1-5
ASSPLGLGSNQPQH
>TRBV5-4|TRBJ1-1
ASSRTEYTEAF
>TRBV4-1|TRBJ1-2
ASGGIRSLAYT
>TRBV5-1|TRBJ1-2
ASSLGYYGYT
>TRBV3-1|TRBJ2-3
ASAHTDTQY
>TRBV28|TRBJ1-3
ASSLPNLNSGNTIY
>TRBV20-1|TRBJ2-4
SARDAAGGNIQY
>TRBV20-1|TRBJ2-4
SALVVAKNIQY
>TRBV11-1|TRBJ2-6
ASGSDSGTNVLT
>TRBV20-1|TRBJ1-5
SARDSGQLNQPQH
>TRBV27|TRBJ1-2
ASSLRPGRDGGYT
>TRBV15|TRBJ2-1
ATSRETGRAFEQF
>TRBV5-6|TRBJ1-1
ASRARRTNTEAF
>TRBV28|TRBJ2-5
ASSFGRQETQY
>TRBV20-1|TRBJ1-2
SARPLGEGDYGYT
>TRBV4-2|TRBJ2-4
ASSQEGRNLAKNIQY
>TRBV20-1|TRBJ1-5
SARDPGQGLKPQH
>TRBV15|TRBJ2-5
ATSRWTSGETQY
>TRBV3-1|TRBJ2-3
ASSQDGADTQY
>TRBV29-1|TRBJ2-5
SVRAGGETQY
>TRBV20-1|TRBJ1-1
SARSRGTEAF
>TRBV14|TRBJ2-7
ASSQGPAVRY
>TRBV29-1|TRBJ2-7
SVAQLGSSYEQY
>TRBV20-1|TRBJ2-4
SARPSGGAQIAKNIQY
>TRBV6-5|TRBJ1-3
ASSTDRSSGNTIY
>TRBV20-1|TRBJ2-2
SAGRGADTGELF
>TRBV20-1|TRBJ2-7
SARGPDYEQY
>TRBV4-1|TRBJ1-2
ASSQSNLRGDYGYT
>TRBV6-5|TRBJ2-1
ASSYFGGGGRRNEQF
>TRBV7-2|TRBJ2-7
ASSRQGSDEQY
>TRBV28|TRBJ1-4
ASSYERDRANEKLF
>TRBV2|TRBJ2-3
ASGGPIDTQY
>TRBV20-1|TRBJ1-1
SARPGREAF
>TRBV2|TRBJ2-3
ASSSGSTQY
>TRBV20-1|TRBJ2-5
SAVYDRAKETQY
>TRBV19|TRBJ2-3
ASSRQITDTQY
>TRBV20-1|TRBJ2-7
SASEAGAAYEQY
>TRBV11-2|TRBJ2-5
ASSARTGGQETQY
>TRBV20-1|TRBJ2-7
SARRESSYEQY
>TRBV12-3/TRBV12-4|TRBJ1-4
ASSSGDRGEKLF
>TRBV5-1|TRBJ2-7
ASSLDPGLTYEQY
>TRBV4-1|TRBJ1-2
ASSQVGPRASGYT
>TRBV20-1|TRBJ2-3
SAIPTDTQY
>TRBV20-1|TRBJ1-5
SVYRGGNQPQH
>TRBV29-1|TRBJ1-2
SVLKAGRESGYT
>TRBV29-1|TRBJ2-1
SGVAGGLGEQF
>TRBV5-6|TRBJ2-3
ASSYLADTTDTQY
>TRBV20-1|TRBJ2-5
SALWGTASRTQY
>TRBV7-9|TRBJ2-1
ASSLRGGLYNEQF
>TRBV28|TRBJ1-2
ASSLYRGSGGYT